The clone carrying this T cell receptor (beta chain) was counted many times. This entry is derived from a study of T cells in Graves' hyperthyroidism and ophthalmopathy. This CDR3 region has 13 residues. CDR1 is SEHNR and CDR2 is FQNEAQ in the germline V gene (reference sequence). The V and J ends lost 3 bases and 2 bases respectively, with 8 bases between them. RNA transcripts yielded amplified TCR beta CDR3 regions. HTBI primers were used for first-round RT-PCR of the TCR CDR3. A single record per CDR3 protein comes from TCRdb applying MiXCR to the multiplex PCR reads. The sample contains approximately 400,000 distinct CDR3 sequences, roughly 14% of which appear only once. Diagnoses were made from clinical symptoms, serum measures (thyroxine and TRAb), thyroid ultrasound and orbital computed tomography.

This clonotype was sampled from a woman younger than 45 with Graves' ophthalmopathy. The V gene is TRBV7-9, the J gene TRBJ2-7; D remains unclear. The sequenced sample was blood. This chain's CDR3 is CASSFLATYEQYF. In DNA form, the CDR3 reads TGTGCCAGCAGCTTTTTAGCTACCTACGAGCAGTACTTC.